This passage covers 14 T cell receptor beta chains from one sample sequenced in a study of blood T cells in healthy people across ages. PCR was performed a second time for about 6 to 12 cycles using a sample-barcoded 5' primer and a J-beta primer mix. TCRdb reanalysed the 5' RACE reads using MiXCR and keeps one entry per CDR3 protein. The sample yields 1.5 million to 2 million distinct CDR3 sequences, roughly a third seen once. Sequences were obtained from blood. The receptor set was obtained from a woman younger than 45 in good health.

The chain is built from TRBV29-1 and TRBJ1-1; D is undetermined. V was cut by 5 bases and J by 0 bases, with 7 bases left in between. The CDR3 totals 12 residues. CDR1 and CDR2 from the germline V gene are SQVTM and ANQGSEA. CDR3 in amino acids: CSVYYMNTEAFF. The DNA of the CDR3 is TGCAGCGTTTACTATATGAACACTGAAGCTTTCTTT.

V is TRBV2 and J is TRBJ2-7; D not certain. CDR3 length equals 12 residues. Per germline, CDR1 SNHLY and CDR2 FYNNEI. The germline V and J ends were trimmed by 1 base and 9 bases, with 10 bases remaining between them. This chain's CDR3 is CASSEDSRAQYF. The CDR3 nucleotides are TGTGCCAGCAGTGAAGACTCTCGGGCGCAGTACTTC.

Only a few counts were recorded for this clonotype. The chain couples TRBV7-2 to TRBJ1-5; TRBD1 might be the D (5 bases). V shed 3 bases and J shed 4 bases, with 10 bases lying between them. CDR3 length equals 14 residues. Germline lookup yields CDR1 SGHTA and CDR2 FQGNSA. The CDR3 protein is CASSFERGNQPQHF. CDR3 DNA: TGTGCCAGCAGCTTTGAGAGGGGTAATCAGCCCCAGCATTTT.

This chain uses TRBV7-9 with TRBJ2-1; 8 positions agree with TRBD2. CDR1 SEHNR and CDR2 FQNEAQ come from the germline V gene (reference sequence). Trimming took 5 bases from V and 6 from J; bases not matched to a gene: 12. CDR3 length equals 16 residues. The CDR3 DNA is TGTGCCAGCAGCCTAAGAGCGGGAGTGAAAAGCAATGAGCAGTTCTTC. Protein sequence: CASSLRAGVKSNEQFF. Looking up the rest from reference TRBV7-9 and TRBJ2-1 gives the full variable domain: DTGVSQNPRHKITKRGQNVTFRCDPISEHNRLYWYRQTLGQGPEFLTYFQNEAQLEKSRLLSDRFSAERPKGSFSTLEIQRTEQGDSAMYLCASSLRAGVKSNEQFFGPGTRLTVL.

This clonotype was counted ten times or more. The chain carries TRBV6-2 or TRBV6-3 and TRBJ2-1; D uncertain. The V end was cut by 7 bases, the J end by 0 bases, with 10 bases between. Germline-derived CDR1 and CDR2 are MNHEY and SVGEGT. The CDR3 contains 14 residues. CDR3 coding DNA: TGTGCCAGCAAAGCCCTCAGCTCCTACAATGAGCAGTTCTTC. Translated, it gives CASKALSSYNEQFF.

The V call is TRBV7-3, the J call TRBJ2-3; D might be TRBD1 or TRBD2, each matching 5 bases. Looked up from germline, CDR1 is SGHTA and CDR2 is FQGTGA. Trimming stripped 5 bases from V and 4 bases from J, with 13 bases between. The CDR3 is made up of 14 amino acids. The CDR3, as DNA: TGTGCCAGCAGCCCGAGGGGTGATGCAGATACGCAGTATTTT. It yields the protein CASSPRGDADTQYF. Supplemented by reference TRBV7-3 and TRBJ2-3, the full variable domain reads GAGVSQTPSNKVTEKGKYVELRCDPISGHTALYWYRQSLGQGPEFLIYFQGTGAADDSGLPNDRFFAVRPEGSVSTLKIQRTERGDSAVYLCASSPRGDADTQYFGPGTRLTVL.

The V call is TRBV2, the J call TRBJ2-1; 7 bases fit TRBD2. V lost 2 bases to trimming and J lost 9 bases; unmatched junction nucleotides: 1. From germline, CDR1 is SNHLY and CDR2 FYNNEI. This CDR3 has 12 residues. The DNA for the CDR3 is TGTGCCAGCAGTGAATGGGGGGGTGAGCAGTTCTTC. Encoded protein: CASSEWGGEQFF.

This clonotype has just a few counts. The rearrangement links TRBV6-2 or TRBV6-3 to TRBJ2-1, with 7 bases matching TRBD2. V was pared by 7 bases and J by 3 bases, with 12 bases of the junction left unmatched. Germline V CDR1 and CDR2: MNHEY, SVGEGT. CDR3 length: 16 residues. The CDR3 nucleotides read TGTGCCAGCACCCCCCGGCCTAGCGGTATCTACAATGAGCAGTTCTTC. As protein: CASTPRPSGIYNEQFF.

This clonotype was counted only a few times. V is TRBV5-1 and J is TRBJ2-7; D gene unclear. Trimming removed 0 bases from V and 6 bases from J, with 10 bases in between. The CDR3 spans 13 residues. Per the germline V gene, CDR1 is SGHRS and CDR2 is YFSETQ. For the CDR3, the DNA is TGCGCCAGCAGCTTGGACGGGTGGGGCGAGCAGTACTTC. Residues: CASSLDGWGEQYF.

This clonotype was counted only a few times. The chain joins TRBV20-1 to TRBJ1-2; no reliable D call. Trimming took 1 base from V and 7 from J, leaving 7 bases between them. The CDR3 runs to 11 residues. CDR1 is DFQATT and CDR2 is SNEGSKA in the germline V gene (reference sequence). This CDR3 reads CSARVEGGYTF. The CDR3 DNA follows: TGCAGTGCTAGAGTCGAAGGTGGCTACACCTTC.

This clonotype was counted a few times. This rearrangement joins TRBV7-9 to TRBJ1-1, with TRBD1 identical over 7 bases. CDR3 size: 12 residues. The trim removed 1 base at V and 12 bases at J, leaving 5 bases unmatched. Germline V lookup: CDR1 SEHNR, CDR2 FQNEAQ (reference sequence). In nucleotides, the CDR3 is TGTGCCAGCAGCTTAGTTGGGGACAGCCCTTTCTTT. Translating gives CASSLVGDSPFF.

V and J are TRBV2 and TRBJ1-6; 8 nucleotides align to TRBD1. The junction had 13 bases not matched to a gene; V was cut back by 8 bases and J by 10 bases. The CDR3 loop spans 15 amino acids. Per the germline V gene, CDR1 is SNHLY and CDR2 is FYNNEI. The CDR3 region is CASLIRTGLVSPLHF. CDR3 bases: TGTGCCAGCCTCATCCGGACAGGGCTGGTCTCACCCCTCCACTTT.

This clonotype was seen more than once but under ten times. This chain joins TRBV20-1 and TRBJ2-1, with D perhaps matching TRBD2 (5 bases). V lost 6 bases and J lost 5, with 11 bases in between. CDR3 length: 12 residues. The germline V gene has CDR1 DFQATT and CDR2 SNEGSKA (reference sequence). The CDR3 loop reads CSALRGHNEQFF. CDR3 bases: TGCAGTGCCCTCCGAGGGCACAATGAGCAGTTCTTC.

This clonotype was picked up a small number of times. The rearrangement uses TRBV7-9 and TRBJ2-7, with 14 bases fitting TRBD2. Germline values: CDR1 SEHNR, CDR2 FQNEAQ (reference sequence). The CDR3 spans 14 residues. J was trimmed by 10 bases and V by 5 bases; bases with no gene match: 7. The CDR3 bases are TGTGCCAGCAGCCCCGAGGGACTAGCGGGAGATCAGTACTTC. The encoded protein is CASSPEGLAGDQYF.